The T cell receptor beta chain described here comes from a study of T cell responses to AZD1222 COVID-19 vaccine (dated by TCRdb to the early 2020s). Some background on the complete study: AZD1222 recipients given second doses at about 4 weeks or at about 12 weeks were pooled, since spike-specific TCR depth and breadth were not found to differ between the two schedules. TCR sequencing was performed for 230 to 250 trial participants, of whom about 200 were given two doses of AZD1222 and some 26 were given two doses of MenACWY control vaccine. Trial participants were enrolled into age subgroups of 18-55, 56-69 and 70-plus years, which contained about 150, 28 and 57 TCR-sequenced participants, respectively. Overall results and qualifications from the work: A significant rise in spike-specific TCR breadth and depth was observed after two AZD1222 doses relative to day 0 and relative to MenACWY recipients. Reportedly, close to half of the unique spike-specific TCRs recognized epitopes lying outside the regions that are mutated in the B.1.351 and B.1.1.7 variants. Vaccine-associated CD4 TCRs spanned the whole spike protein, with dominant responses in regions 160-218 and 743-854. The 56-69-year group was small, and its depth increase did not reach significance, likely because of low power. Conclusions about previously exposed vaccinees are limited because only a handful of AZD1222 recipients were SARS-CoV-2 seropositive at baseline. Because no day 14 peak-response samples were available, repertoires were characterized only after the peak T cell response. Participants were mostly white British, with more females than males. The authors suggested clonal diversity may have been underestimated.

From the cysteine up to the phenylalanine, the CDR3 has a length of 15 residues. The CDR3 DNA has 45 bases and is translated from base 1. CDR1 and CDR2, looked up from the germline V gene, are MGHRA and YSYEKL. V loses 1 base, J loses 7 bases, and the germline ends lie 11 bases apart. The CDR3 regions of human TCRbeta chains were subjected to immunosequencing. Per the original workflow: Repertoire TCRs were checked for matches against a reference library of SARS-CoV-2-specific TCRs that had been generated using the MIRA antigen-specificity platform. Breadth was defined as the fraction of unique TCRs that were SARS-CoV-2-associated. Depth was defined as the fraction of total T cells that were SARS-CoV-2-associated. Using the MIRA data, each spike-specific TCR was mapped to the spike region that the TCR reacts to and placed in a CD4 or CD8 class. Log10-transformed breadth and depth values were compared by one-way ANOVA with Sidak's multiple comparisons tests. TCRdb took over this immuneACCESS table, retaining in-frame rearrangements with V and J assigned. Such tables are incomplete; in checked studies, under half of the missing clones stem from an unresolved V gene, and the remainder is unexplained. The V and J calls and clone size are taken from that table; D and trimming were inferred from the DNA. For this sample the table gives approximately 140,000 clones, of which roughly 92% were detected only once. The ten most abundant clones make up roughly 1.2% of the sample.

The time point label for this specimen denotes: baseline before first vaccination. Vaccinee samples came from UK trials COV001 and COV002, including a single-blind randomized controlled phase 2/3 trial of AZD1222 (ChAdOx1 nCoV-19) in healthy adults. For TCRbeta chain sequencing, PBMC samples from trial participants were taken at day 0 and at day 28 after the second dose. With regard to this clone: It has no known antigen specificity. Per-base quality was not reported, and no clone a single base away is much larger than it.

The chain couples TRBV4-1 to TRBJ1-6; TRBD1 is a weak D gene call, 5 bases matching. The sequenced sample was peripheral blood, obtained on day 0 of AZD1222 vaccination. This TCR derives from an adult in good health. The CDR3 in this case is CASSQVFRGNSPLHF. The DNA sequence is TGCGCCAGCAGCCAAGTGTTCCGGGGGAATTCACCCCTCCACTTT.